Sequencing of this T cell receptor beta chain was carried out in a study of blood T cell repertoires in COVID-19. Study background: The samples span acute and convalescent COVID-19 from the United States, Italy and Spain. Sample material is recorded as cDNA or gDNA derived from T cells, B-cell-depleted T cells, or PBMCs.

About this clone: Compared with germline, one end of the junction differs, possibly owing to a read error. Other DNA sequences from this sample encode an identical CDR3 as well.

Generated by immunoSEQ multiplex PCR, the TCRdb table keeps only in-frame clones and is missing some. Here the sample spans over 14,000 clones, roughly four fifths being singletons. From germline, CDR1 is DFQATT and CDR2 SNEGSKA (reference sequence). The length of the CDR3 is 11 residues. The clonotype originates from a man aged 60-69 years with acute or convalescent COVID-19. J is TRBJ2-7 and V is TRBV20-1; no clear D. The sample consisted of peripheral blood. CDR3 coding DNA: TGCAGTGCTAGGAGTGGGCACGAGCAGTATTTC. Encoded protein: CSARSGHEQYF.